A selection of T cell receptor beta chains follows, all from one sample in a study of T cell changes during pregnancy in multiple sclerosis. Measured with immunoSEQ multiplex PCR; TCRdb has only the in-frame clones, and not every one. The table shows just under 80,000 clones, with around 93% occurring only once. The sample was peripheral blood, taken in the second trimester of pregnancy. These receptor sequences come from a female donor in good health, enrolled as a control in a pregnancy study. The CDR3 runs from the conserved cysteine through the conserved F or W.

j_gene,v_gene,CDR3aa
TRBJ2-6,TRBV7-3,CASGGLRSGANVLTF
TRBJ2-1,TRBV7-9,CASSIGVTYNEQFF
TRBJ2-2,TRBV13,CASSPGQANTGELFF
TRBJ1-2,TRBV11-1,CASSLGQDYGYTF
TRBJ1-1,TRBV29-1,CSVEDKPLQGAEAFF
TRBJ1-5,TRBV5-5,CASSTGDYQPQHF
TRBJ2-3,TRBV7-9,CASSLPSGGNRADTQYF
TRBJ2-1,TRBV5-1,CASSQGQGRTYNEQFF
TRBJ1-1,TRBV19,CASRLTGAGTEAFF
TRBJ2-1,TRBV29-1,CSPMDTNNEQFF
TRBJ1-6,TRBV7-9,CASTYIGTGTNSPLHF
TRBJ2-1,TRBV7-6,CASSLEWQNINEQFF
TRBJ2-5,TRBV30,CAWGHGIQETQYF
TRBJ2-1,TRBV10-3,CAIMRTGDGEQFF
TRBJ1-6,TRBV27,CASSLSVQNNSPLHF
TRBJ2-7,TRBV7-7,CASSLGQGATEQYF
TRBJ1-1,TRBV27,CASTPWLRSTEAFF
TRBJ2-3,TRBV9,CASSPGVNKPLFEDTQYF
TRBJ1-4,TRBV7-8,CASSQDSPNEKLFF
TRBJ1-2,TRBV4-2,CASSPQTGSYGYTF
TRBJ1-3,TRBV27,CASSRGPGNTIYF
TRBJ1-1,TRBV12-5,CASDVTSGTEAFF
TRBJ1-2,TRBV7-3,CASSYGTGTSYGYTF
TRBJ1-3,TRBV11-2,CASRGASGNTIYF
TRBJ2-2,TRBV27,CASSLRGSGELFF